A single sample gave rise to the 2 T cell receptor beta chains below, sequenced in a study of Tregs in tolerant kidney transplant recipients. Assay used: immunoSEQ multiplex PCR; TCRdb lists only in-frame clones, some missing. The sample contains under 80,000 clones, 70% to 90% of which appear only once. The sample in question was Tregs from blood, obtained before the transplant. The receptors derive from a human donor who received a combined kidney and bone marrow transplant.

J is TRBJ1-6 and V is TRBV19; D might be TRBD1 (5 bases). The V gene lost 2 bases and the J gene lost 11 bases, with 16 bases spanning the gap. The CDR3 consists of 15 residues. Germline assignment: CDR1 LNHDA and CDR2 SQIVND (reference sequence). CDR3 coding DNA: TGTGCCAGTAGTATACAATCCAGGGAGGGTGCACCCCTCCACTTT. Translation gives CASSIQSREGAPLHF.

This chain uses TRBV18 with TRBJ2-7, with D tentatively TRBD2 (5 bases). The V end lost 4 bases, the J end lost 2 bases, and 9 bases lay between the germline ends. In germline, CDR1 is KGHSH, CDR2 LQKENI. This CDR3 is 13 amino acids long. The CDR3 region has the DNA TGTGCCAGCTCACGCGGGTCAGCCTACGAGCAGTACTTC. It translates to CASSRGSAYEQYF. Full variable domain (missing parts from reference TRBV18 and TRBJ2-7): NAGVMQNPRHLVRRRGQEARLRCSPMKGHSHVYWYRQLPEEGLKFMVYLQKENIIDESGMPKERFSAEFPKEGPSILRIQQVVRGDSAAYFCASSRGSAYEQYFGPGTRLTVT.